The rows below give T cell receptor beta chains drawn from one sample of a study of OX40 agonist ivuxolimab in advanced cancers. Here immunoSEQ multiplex PCR was the method, and the copy in TCRdb shows in-frame clones only, minus some. The sample has roughly 55,000 clones, about 90% seen once; the top ten hold roughly 13%. The sequenced sample was CD4+ or CD8+ T cells sorted from blood, obtained in a trial of the OX40 agonist ivuxolimab. All receptors come from an adult with an advanced solid tumor such as melanoma, head and neck, liver or kidney cancer. Both conserved end residues are part of each CDR3. Each record gives: V gene, J gene, CDR3 protein.

V gene: TRBV15
J gene: TRBJ1-5
CDR3 protein: CATTSRGIQPQHF

V gene: TRBV13
J gene: TRBJ2-5
CDR3 protein: CASSTLAGGVMETQYF

V gene: TRBV5-1
J gene: TRBJ2-2
CDR3 protein: CASSFTAGELFF

V gene: TRBV9
J gene: TRBJ1-1
CDR3 protein: CASSAHGEGTEAFF

V gene: TRBV5-1
J gene: TRBJ2-7
CDR3 protein: CASSFSGYEQYF

V gene: TRBV2
J gene: TRBJ1-2
CDR3 protein: CASRSPDNYGYTF

V gene: TRBV27
J gene: TRBJ2-7
CDR3 protein: CASSFGGYSYEQYF

V gene: TRBV19
J gene: TRBJ1-1
CDR3 protein: CASSMDRSPAMNTEAFF

V gene: TRBV5-1
J gene: TRBJ1-1
CDR3 protein: CASSPEQGRTEAFF

V gene: TRBV13
J gene: TRBJ2-1
CDR3 protein: CASSSGLVGEFYNEQFF

V gene: TRBV6-5
J gene: TRBJ1-5
CDR3 protein: CASSYYSGNQPQHF

V gene: TRBV5-6
J gene: TRBJ1-5
CDR3 protein: CASSLGQGDQPQHF

V gene: TRBV9
J gene: TRBJ2-7
CDR3 protein: CASSSGGEQYF

V gene: TRBV5-6
J gene: TRBJ1-6
CDR3 protein: CASSPEPRDREGWNSPLHF

V gene: TRBV5-8
J gene: TRBJ2-7
CDR3 protein: CASSLEDYEQYF

V gene: TRBV7-8
J gene: TRBJ1-1
CDR3 protein: CASSFYRGRSEAFF

V gene: TRBV6-4
J gene: TRBJ1-3
CDR3 protein: CASSDPPGQGAGGNTIYF

V gene: TRBV7-6
J gene: TRBJ1-5
CDR3 protein: CASSRVLGPQHF

V gene: TRBV6-5
J gene: TRBJ2-1
CDR3 protein: CASSHGDSYNEQFF

V gene: TRBV15
J gene: TRBJ2-2
CDR3 protein: CATSTVAGGQNTGELFF

V gene: TRBV9
J gene: TRBJ1-1
CDR3 protein: CASSLPPNTEAFF

V gene: TRBV7-9
J gene: TRBJ1-1
CDR3 protein: CASSLDTEAFF

V gene: TRBV27
J gene: TRBJ2-3
CDR3 protein: CASMGPARYTDTQYF

V gene: TRBV6-5
J gene: TRBJ2-3
CDR3 protein: CASEGADTQYF

V gene: TRBV2
J gene: TRBJ1-3
CDR3 protein: CASSEIGKSTWNTIYF

V gene: TRBV7-8
J gene: TRBJ2-6
CDR3 protein: CASSPLPGTESSGANVLTF

V gene: TRBV6-5
J gene: TRBJ2-7
CDR3 protein: CASRGAGGPSYEQYF

V gene: TRBV7-9
J gene: TRBJ2-5
CDR3 protein: CASSAGTALETQYF

V gene: TRBV19
J gene: TRBJ1-1
CDR3 protein: CASSRPGAIAFF

V gene: TRBV4-1
J gene: TRBJ1-2
CDR3 protein: CASSQDEGFLDYGYTF

V gene: TRBV27
J gene: TRBJ2-7
CDR3 protein: CASRQTDGREQYF

V gene: TRBV5-6
J gene: TRBJ2-7
CDR3 protein: CASRYSGTYYEQYF

V gene: TRBV6-6
J gene: TRBJ1-1
CDR3 protein: CASGDWGTEAFF

V gene: TRBV25-1
J gene: TRBJ2-2
CDR3 protein: CASTPQGYGELFF

V gene: TRBV27
J gene: TRBJ2-7
CDR3 protein: CASSLSIGGALYEQYF

V gene: TRBV7-3
J gene: TRBJ2-3
CDR3 protein: CASKKQGQSTDTQYF

V gene: TRBV5-6
J gene: TRBJ2-7
CDR3 protein: CASSGGQGWYEQYF

V gene: TRBV7-9
J gene: TRBJ1-1
CDR3 protein: CASSLGTTTEAFF

V gene: TRBV28
J gene: TRBJ1-1
CDR3 protein: CASSLQGNTEAFF

V gene: TRBV19
J gene: TRBJ2-3
CDR3 protein: CATWDMTDTQYF

V gene: TRBV10-2
J gene: TRBJ2-1
CDR3 protein: CASSTGTSGGDEQFF

V gene: TRBV2
J gene: TRBJ1-2
CDR3 protein: CASSENLGGNYGYTF

V gene: TRBV7-2
J gene: TRBJ2-7
CDR3 protein: CASSLGFWEGSYEQYF

V gene: TRBV4-3
J gene: TRBJ2-2
CDR3 protein: CASSQAPGTDDTGELFF

V gene: TRBV13
J gene: TRBJ2-3
CDR3 protein: CASAVGAIWTDTQYF

V gene: TRBV4-3
J gene: TRBJ2-4
CDR3 protein: CASSQVWEDKNIQYF

V gene: TRBV6-1
J gene: TRBJ2-1
CDR3 protein: CASSEVVVSDEQFF

V gene: TRBV4-3
J gene: TRBJ1-1
CDR3 protein: CASSHTGGSGEAFF

V gene: TRBV4-1
J gene: TRBJ2-7
CDR3 protein: CASSLAGLPYEQYF

V gene: TRBV4-2
J gene: TRBJ1-4
CDR3 protein: CASSSTRTGGDFEKLFF

V gene: TRBV6-1
J gene: TRBJ2-5
CDR3 protein: CASSDMTGLPTQYF

V gene: TRBV28
J gene: TRBJ1-2
CDR3 protein: CASSLTTGLYYGYTF

V gene: TRBV10-1
J gene: TRBJ2-7
CDR3 protein: CASSESGTPSYEQYF

V gene: TRBV5-8
J gene: TRBJ1-2
CDR3 protein: CASSLRGQTDYGYTF

V gene: TRBV4-2
J gene: TRBJ1-5
CDR3 protein: CASSQDLVSRGLGNQPQHF

V gene: TRBV7-3
J gene: TRBJ2-1
CDR3 protein: CASSLTEGAAHEQFF

V gene: TRBV15
J gene: TRBJ2-1
CDR3 protein: CATSSWTGNEQFF

V gene: TRBV6-6
J gene: TRBJ1-1
CDR3 protein: CASSYWDRVGEAFF

V gene: TRBV25-1
J gene: TRBJ2-3
CDR3 protein: CARPPVRQKNTQYF

V gene: TRBV28
J gene: TRBJ2-3
CDR3 protein: CASSFEGLITDTQYF